Listed below are T cell receptor beta chains from one sample, sequenced in a study of CXCR3-negative and CXCR3-positive naive CD8 T cells. TCRdb re-analyzed the 5' RACE reads; it lists each CDR3 protein once, without DNA. In total, the table holds approximately 140,000 distinct CDR3 sequences. Material: naive CXCR3+ CD8+ T cells from blood. The receptor set was obtained from a human donor in good health. Some clones in this sample may be carry-over from other donors' samples. Each CDR3 is given with its conserved first and last residue. Fields, in order: V gene, J gene, CDR3 protein.

v_gene: TRBV29-1
j_gene: TRBJ2-1
CDR3aa: CSVKLGTASTYNEQFF

v_gene: TRBV4-1
j_gene: TRBJ2-3
CDR3aa: CASSQDPGSTDTQYF

v_gene: TRBV28
j_gene: TRBJ1-1
CDR3aa: CASTPQADDMNTEAFF

v_gene: TRBV4-3
j_gene: TRBJ2-2
CDR3aa: CASSQDWQTTGELFF

v_gene: TRBV12-3/TRBV12-4
j_gene: TRBJ1-2
CDR3aa: CASSFGRNGYTF

v_gene: TRBV20-1
j_gene: TRBJ2-7
CDR3aa: CSARDRLEPLEQYF

v_gene: TRBV6-2/TRBV6-3
j_gene: TRBJ2-1
CDR3aa: CASSLGASVVNEQFF

v_gene: TRBV12-3/TRBV12-4
j_gene: TRBJ1-2
CDR3aa: CASSPGQGPGYTF

v_gene: TRBV4-1
j_gene: TRBJ2-7
CDR3aa: CASSQDQVLQENYEQYF

v_gene: TRBV3-1
j_gene: TRBJ2-7
CDR3aa: CASSPRLADYEQYF

v_gene: TRBV7-9
j_gene: TRBJ2-7
CDR3aa: CASRGDSYEQYF

v_gene: TRBV29-1
j_gene: TRBJ2-7
CDR3aa: CSVEGLAEYEQYF

v_gene: TRBV12-3/TRBV12-4
j_gene: TRBJ2-7
CDR3aa: CASRDSNSYEQYF

v_gene: TRBV7-9
j_gene: TRBJ2-1
CDR3aa: CASSLFEGTNEQFF

v_gene: TRBV2
j_gene: TRBJ2-5
CDR3aa: CASSALFSGTGVNQETQYF

v_gene: TRBV29-1
j_gene: TRBJ2-1
CDR3aa: CSVVGTPYNEQFF

v_gene: TRBV5-6
j_gene: TRBJ2-1
CDR3aa: CASSLVSSGEQFF

v_gene: TRBV15
j_gene: TRBJ2-1
CDR3aa: CATSGTDYNEQFF

v_gene: TRBV4-3
j_gene: TRBJ2-7
CDR3aa: CASSQDYPRGLITYEQYF

v_gene: TRBV11-2
j_gene: TRBJ2-7
CDR3aa: CASSPTATYLSYEQYF

v_gene: TRBV7-9
j_gene: TRBJ2-7
CDR3aa: CASSLHAYEQYF

v_gene: TRBV7-9
j_gene: TRBJ1-2
CDR3aa: CASSLGRSNYGYTF

v_gene: TRBV5-1
j_gene: TRBJ1-5
CDR3aa: CASSWDRDQPQHF

v_gene: TRBV9
j_gene: TRBJ2-6
CDR3aa: CASSVQFSGANVLTF

v_gene: TRBV20-1
j_gene: TRBJ2-7
CDR3aa: CSARTRSSYEQYF

v_gene: TRBV28
j_gene: TRBJ2-1
CDR3aa: CASRLPPQGGQFF

v_gene: TRBV28
j_gene: TRBJ1-2
CDR3aa: CASSLAGIDGYTF

v_gene: TRBV7-9
j_gene: TRBJ2-3
CDR3aa: CASSPPSADTQYF

v_gene: TRBV1
j_gene: TRBJ2-1
CDR3aa: CTSSQQKPNNEQFF

v_gene: TRBV12-3/TRBV12-4
j_gene: TRBJ2-1
CDR3aa: CATMGDGYNEQFF

v_gene: TRBV27
j_gene: TRBJ1-2
CDR3aa: CASSLQGAPFGYTF

v_gene: TRBV7-9
j_gene: TRBJ2-4
CDR3aa: CASSPPGAKNIQYF

v_gene: TRBV7-9
j_gene: TRBJ2-7
CDR3aa: CASSPRDRLYEQYF

v_gene: TRBV28
j_gene: TRBJ2-7
CDR3aa: CASSFLAGGHEQYF

v_gene: TRBV30
j_gene: TRBJ2-7
CDR3aa: CAWRLVSHEQYF